This T cell receptor (beta chain) was sequenced for a study of CD8+ T cells in alopecia areata. Points on this clone: Its target is not known.

Study-wide results and caveats: On tofacitinib, scalp and blood still held many of the expanded lesional clones. Higher clonality than in normal scalp was seen in lesional scalp, especially alopecia totalis/universalis.

The CDR3 contains 14 residues. The V gene lost 0 bases and the J gene lost 7 bases, with 13 bases spanning the gap. Germline V lookup: CDR1 GTSNPN, CDR2 SVGIG (reference sequence). Treatment of the sample: oral pan-JAK inhibitor, 5-10 mg twice daily. Those with alopecia areata gave lesional scalp punch biopsies and peripheral blood. cDNA serving as the sequencing template came from extracted, reverse transcribed RNA. Using immunoSEQ multiplex PCR, the repertoire was profiled, and TCRdb retains in-frame clones only, with some absent. The sample shows more than 90,000 clones, 50% to 75% of them seen only once.

The sample consisted of CD8+ T cells sorted from blood, taken at week 4, from a patient treated with tofacitinib. The sequence came from a human donor with alopecia areata. This sequence joins TRBV30 and TRBJ1-5, with D possibly being TRBD1 (6 bases). As DNA, the CDR3 is TGTGCCTGGAGTGTACGGGGGGCGTACCAGCCCCAGCATTTT. This sequence encodes CAWSVRGAYQPQHF.